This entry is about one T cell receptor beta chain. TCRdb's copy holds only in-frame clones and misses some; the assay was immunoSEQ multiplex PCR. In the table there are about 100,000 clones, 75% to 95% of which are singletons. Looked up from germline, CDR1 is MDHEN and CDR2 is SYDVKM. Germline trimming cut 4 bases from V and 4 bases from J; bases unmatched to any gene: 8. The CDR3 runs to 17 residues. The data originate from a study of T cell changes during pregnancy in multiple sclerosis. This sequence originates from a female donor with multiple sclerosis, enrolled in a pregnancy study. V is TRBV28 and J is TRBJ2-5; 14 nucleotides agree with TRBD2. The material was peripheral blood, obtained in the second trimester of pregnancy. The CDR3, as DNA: TGTGCCAGCAGTTCCCTGACTAGCGGGAGGGCAGGAGAGACCCAGTACTTC. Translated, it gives CASSSLTSGRAGETQYF.